Given below is one T cell receptor (beta chain) in context. Its antigen has not been determined. There are no base qualities to consult, and no much larger clone falls within one base. Distinct nucleotide sequences in the sample also encode this CDR3. Using the deep immunoSEQ assay, TCR CDR3 regions were amplified from genomic DNA by multiplex PCR. Extracted genomic DNA from each cell subset was distributed evenly across all wells of several immunoSEQ 96-well plates, and each plate was treated as a replicate. For sorted subsets, each replicate PCR was loaded with roughly 0.2 ug genomic DNA, equivalent to about 33,000 T cell genomes. Purified libraries were quantified with a Qubit 3.0 fluorometer, sized on a Bioanalyzer 2100, and re-quantified with the KAPA Library Quantification kit. Every immunoSEQ 96-well plate was sequenced on a dedicated single-read 150-cycle Illumina NextSeq 550 flow cell. On the study's bioinformatics: Because the immunoSEQ output included only junctional sequences and no quality scores, the filtering could not be the same as the filtering used for full-length reads. Sequences were annotated with PyIR, a Python wrapper for IgBLAST v1.9, using IMGT germline references to assign V/J genes and CDR3. Any read was removed if the V/J assignment was weak (E-value above 1e-6), the CDR3 was missing, or the read contained stop codons, out-of-frame junctions, or ambiguous translated residues. V3J clonotypes were defined by identical inferred V gene, J gene, and CDR3 amino acid sequence. To compute the percentage overlap between repertoires, the number of shared unique clonotypes was divided by the size of the smaller repertoire. Richness of each repertoire was evaluated using RTK rarefaction, the Chao1 estimator, and Recon v2.1 estimates of unobserved clonotypes. Generation probabilities for all TCRbeta clonotypes obtained by the gDNA method from a few donors were computed using OLGA. In TCRdb, the immuneACCESS table is reduced to in-frame sequences with V and J assigned. These tables do not hold every clone; where another copy was compared, an unresolved V gene accounts for under half, and the others remain unexplained. The DNA gave D and trimming, while V, J and clone size come from that table. A total of around 580,000 clones appear in this sample, roughly 98% of them only once. The ten most abundant clones make up less than 0.35% of the sample.

The germline V gene sets CDR1 to SQVTM and CDR2 to ANQGSEA. At the junction V is shortened by 2 bases and J by 0 bases, with 4 bases in between. The CDR3 covers 13 residues, taking in both the cysteine and the phenylalanine. CDR3 DNA is the only sequence kept; it has 39 bases, read in frame from the first base. For the CD8 naive samples, CD45RO-negative cells were positively selected for CCR7, yielding a CD45RA+CCR7+ population from which TemRA cells were excluded. Healthy HIV-negative adults with no recently reported acute infections or vaccinations were included as donors. Every donor was a Caucasian adult residing in Nashville, Tennessee, USA. Blood was collected by leukapheresis, and PBMCs were isolated by Ficoll-Histopaque density gradient centrifugation and then cryopreserved in liquid nitrogen vapor phase. Analytical flow cytometry was used to check the purity and quantity of every magnetically sorted T cell population. Genomic DNA was isolated from each sorted fraction and quantified by UV absorbance on a Nanodrop 2000c.

The sample belongs to a study of shared clonotypes between healthy human individuals (dated by TCRdb to 2018 to 2020). Background for the entire study: The cohort comprised a couple of women and a few men aged 18 to 49 years. Per donor, three plates each were used for CD4 naive and CD4 memory, two for CD8 naive, and one for CD8 memory. The study deeply sequenced blood TCR repertoires of about five healthy adults to estimate repertoire size and the extent of clonotype sharing between individuals. Different laboratories and diverse techniques were used to prepare libraries and sequence TCR repertoires, to increase sequencing depth and limit assay-specific biases. Between about 0.9 and 8.9 billion PBMCs per donor were obtained by leukapheresis. Paper-wide results and their limitations: Incomplete sequencing was indicated by rarefaction of sorted-subset datasets, despite the large sequencing depth. The small number of donors limited the genetic and exposure-history diversity represented. When several donors were compared, the shared fraction of clonotypes was around 5.1% for naive CD4, roughly 3.3% for naive CD8, 2% to 2.5% for memory CD4, and roughly 0.43% for memory CD8. Only blood was sampled, and tissue TCR repertoires likely differ from those in blood. Higher generation probabilities were observed for clonotypes shared by all four sorted-subset donors than for non-shared clonotypes. Estimated clonotype richness was generally larger for naive than for memory subsets. Based on pairwise subsampling, the degree of clonotype sharing among donors was expected to be affected by sequencing depth.

The TCR was taken from a man younger than 45 in good health. The sequence links TRBV29-1 to TRBJ2-2; the D gene assignment is ambiguous. Sequenced material: naive CD8+ T cells sorted from blood. In the paper's terms, the cell subset or site label means: CD45RA+CCR7+. The DNA is TGCAGCGTTGAATTGGCGAACACCGGGGAGCTGTTTTTT. Its protein product is CSVELANTGELFF.